These T cell receptor beta chains were read from a single sample in a study of blood T cell repertoires in COVID-19. Using immunoSEQ multiplex PCR, the repertoire was profiled, and TCRdb retains in-frame clones only, with some absent. The sample contains around 300,000 clones, roughly 89% of which appear only once. The sequenced material came from PBMCs or T cells enriched from blood (not recorded which). The source of these receptors is a woman between 18 and 30 years old with acute COVID-19. The CDR3 runs from the conserved cysteine through the conserved F or W. D genes are given only for firm matches. Clone size is not always given. Where it is, it says once, few, many or a class for expanded clones.

D gene,J gene,clone size,V gene,CDR3 protein,CDR3 DNA
-,TRBJ1-2,-,TRBV20-1,CSASLPTNDYGYTF,TGCAGTGCTAGTTTACCTACCAACGACTATGGCTACACCTTC
-,TRBJ2-6,-,TRBV29-1,CSVGTNSGANVLTF,TGCAGCGTTGGGACTAACTCTGGGGCCAACGTCCTGACTTTC
-,TRBJ2-2,-,TRBV18,CASRSQGDTGELFF,TGTGCCAGCCGTTCACAGGGAGATACCGGGGAGCTGTTTTTT
TRBD1,TRBJ2-7,-,TRBV24-1,CATSDAGQGAHYEQYF,TGTGCCACCAGTGACGCAGGACAGGGGGCCCACTACGAGCAGTACTTC
-,TRBJ1-1,few,TRBV5-1,CASSLSGDGLNTEAFF,TGCGCCAGCAGCTTGAGCGGGGATGGATTGAACACTGAAGCTTTCTTT
-,TRBJ1-4,-,TRBV28,CASSYFQDYNEKLFF,TGTGCCAGCAGTTACTTCCAGGACTATAATGAAAAACTGTTTTTT
-,TRBJ2-3,few,TRBV4-2,CASSQGFGTDTQYF,TGTGCCAGCAGCCAGGGCTTCGGCACAGATACGCAGTATTTT
TRBD1,TRBJ2-7,-,TRBV19,CASSKGPDRGAYEQYF,TGTGCCAGTAGTAAAGGGCCGGACAGGGGAGCCTACGAGCAGTACTTC
-,TRBJ1-5,-,TRBV18,CASSPPSARPDQPQHF,TGTGCCAGCTCACCACCGTCGGCCAGGCCTGATCAGCCCCAGCATTTT
-,TRBJ1-5,-,TRBV28,CASNPRSLQPQHF,TGTGCCAGCAACCCTCGTAGCCTGCAGCCCCAGCATTTT
TRBD1,TRBJ1-2,-,TRBV10-3,CAARGQGAYGYTF,TGTGCCGCCCGTGGACAGGGGGCCTATGGCTACACCTTC
TRBD1,TRBJ2-5,-,TRBV28,CASIPNRDRVQETQYF,TGTGCCAGCATCCCCAATCGGGACAGGGTCCAAGAGACCCAGTACTTC
TRBD2,TRBJ2-1,-,TRBV27,CASSYSSGIDNEQFF,TGTGCCAGCAGTTATTCTAGCGGGATAGACAATGAGCAGTTCTTC
-,TRBJ2-2,-,TRBV3-1/TRBV3-2,CASSHYRGLGTGELFF,TGTGCCAGCAGCCATTACCGGGGTCTGGGGACCGGGGAGCTGTTTTTT
-,TRBJ2-2,-,TRBV6-5,CASSYEAPNTGELFF,TGTGCCAGCAGTTACGAGGCCCCTAACACCGGGGAGCTGTTTTTT
-,TRBJ1-6,-,TRBV12-3/TRBV12-4,CASSRGGNSPLHF,TGTGCCAGCAGTCGGGGGGGGAATTCACCCCTCCACTTT
TRBD2,TRBJ2-7,-,TRBV11-3,CASSSETSGLYEQYF,TGTGCCAGCAGCTCCGAGACTAGCGGGCTCTACGAGCAGTACTTC
-,TRBJ1-1,-,TRBV28,CASSLQGYTEAFF,TGTGCCAGCAGTTTACAGGGTTACACTGAAGCTTTCTTT
-,TRBJ2-1,-,TRBV6-5,CASSYPGNEQFF,TGTGCCAGCAGTTACCCAGGCAATGAGCAGTTCTTC
TRBD1,TRBJ2-6,-,TRBV12-5,CASGLVTGTGGAQPGANVLTF,TGTGCTAGTGGTTTGGTAACCGGGACAGGGGGCGCCCAGCCTGGGGCCAACGTCCTGACTTTC
TRBD1,TRBJ2-1,-,TRBV4-2,CASSQGPGQDYIEQFF,TGTGCCAGCAGCCAAGGACCGGGACAGGATTACATTGAGCAGTTCTTC
TRBD2,TRBJ2-3,-,TRBV7-2,CASSLSSAGGLRDTQYF,TGTGCCAGCAGCTTATCTTCAGCGGGAGGTCTCAGGGATACGCAGTATTTT
TRBD1,TRBJ2-2,once,TRBV9,CASSPGLGAGGLGTGELFF,TGTGCCAGCAGTCCTGGGTTGGGGGCAGGGGGCCTGGGCACCGGGGAGCTGTTTTTT
TRBD2,TRBJ2-1,-,TRBV6-5,CASSYRVASGSREQFF,TGTGCCAGCAGTTACCGGGTGGCTAGCGGGAGTCGAGAGCAGTTCTTC
-,TRBJ1-1,few,TRBV5-1,CASSLQGPVEAFF,TGCGCCAGCAGCCTGCAGGGTCCGGTCGAAGCTTTCTTT
-,TRBJ1-6,-,TRBV30,CAWSGGAGLTSPLHF,TGTGCCTGGAGCGGGGGGGCAGGTTTGACTTCACCCCTCCACTTT
-,TRBJ2-2,-,TRBV9,CASTPGSRDTGELFF,TGTGCCAGCACCCCGGGGAGTCGGGACACCGGGGAGCTGTTTTTT
-,TRBJ2-1,-,TRBV13,CASSPGRDEQFF,TGTGCCAGCAGCCCCGGCCGGGATGAGCAGTTCTTC
TRBD1,TRBJ1-4,-,TRBV11-3,CASSTRTGREKLFF,TGTGCCAGCAGCACCCGGACAGGGCGTGAAAAACTGTTTTTT
TRBD2,TRBJ2-3,-,TRBV7-9,CASSPSGSLRTDTQYF,TGTGCCAGCAGCCCTAGCGGGAGCCTTCGCACAGATACGCAGTATTTT
TRBD2,TRBJ2-1,-,TRBV7-3,CASSLNSGRTYNEQFF,TGTGCCAGCAGCTTAAACAGCGGGAGGACCTACAATGAGCAGTTCTTC
TRBD2,TRBJ2-1,-,TRBV19,CASSILAGGNEQFF,TGTGCCAGTAGTATACTAGCGGGAGGCAATGAGCAGTTCTTC
TRBD1,TRBJ1-1,-,TRBV7-9,CASSGTGTVNTEAFF,TGTGCCAGCAGCGGCACCGGGACAGTGAACACTGAAGCTTTCTTT
-,TRBJ1-2,-,TRBV28,CASSFSQGWTAYGYTF,TGTGCCAGCAGTTTCTCGCAGGGGTGGACGGCCTATGGCTACACCTTC
-,TRBJ2-3,-,TRBV4-2,CASSPNEMAGLPYF,TGTGCCAGCAGCCCCAATGAAATGGCGGGTCTACCGTATTTT
-,TRBJ2-7,-,TRBV4-2,CASSQDFPGAYEQYF,TGTGCCAGCAGCCAAGATTTTCCAGGGGCCTACGAGCAGTACTTC
-,TRBJ1-3,-,TRBV19,CASSISYTIYF,TGTGCCAGTAGTATATCCTACACCATATATTTT
TRBD1,TRBJ2-1,-,TRBV5-1,CASSPSIGTGGFFF,TGCGCCAGCAGCCCAAGCATTGGGACAGGGGGCTTCTTCTTC
TRBD1,TRBJ2-1,-,TRBV5-5,CASSLSAWDSDYNEQFF,TGTGCCAGCAGCCTCTCGGCTTGGGACAGCGATTACAATGAGCAGTTCTTC
-,TRBJ2-1,-,TRBV6-5,CASSWGERVEQFF,TGTGCCAGCAGTTGGGGGGAGCGGGTAGAGCAGTTCTTC
-,TRBJ2-1,-,TRBV5-1,CASSIFGPVSYNEQFF,TGCGCCAGCAGCATCTTTGGGCCAGTCTCCTACAATGAGCAGTTCTTC
-,TRBJ1-6,-,TRBV7-3,CASSLVPRDSPLHF,TGTGCCAGCAGCCTTGTTCCTCGGGATTCACCCCTCCACTTT
-,TRBJ1-1,-,TRBV7-9,CASRNRVVRTEAFF,TGTGCCAGCAGGAACAGGGTGGTTCGGACTGAAGCTTTCTTT